This T cell receptor (beta chain) was retrieved from a study of cytomegalovirus exposure and HLA in healthy donors (dated by TCRdb to 2016 to 2017). Turning to the overall study: In an earlier analysis of under 600 of the donors, roughly 300 Gb of sequence data and 117 million unique TCR beta sequences from some 170 million T cells were reported. In a later analysis, previously published TCR beta repertoires from 550 to 700 donors were re-analyzed and high-resolution HLA genotyping was added so that TCR occurrence patterns could be studied. In a later genetic analysis, genome-wide SNP genotypes for about three fifths of the roughly 670 donors were used, and that subset was treated as a discovery cohort. Alongside the repertoire data, information on donor age, sex, ethnicity and CMV serostatus was compiled. All discovery cohort repertoires had been generated on a single sequencing platform. Typing coverage differed by locus: A, B, C, DRB1 and DQB1 were typed in roughly 620-630 donors, DQA1 in around 500, DPA1 in approximately 600, and DPB1 in 472. The study used immunosequencing to profile the T cell repertoires of approximately 640 subjects and linked those repertoires to cytomegalovirus serostatus. High-throughput TCR immunosequencing, statistical association of individual TCRs with disease status, and machine learning were combined to predict cytomegalovirus infection status. Among roughly 400 genotyped donors of the cohort, an average of roughly 230,000 unique TCR beta nucleotide sequences was sequenced per donor, of which about 18% were non-productive. HLA typing included class I and class II loci at four-digit resolution. The later analysis used no new phenotypic data to find candidate immune exposures, relying instead on TCR beta sequences and their occurrence across donors. Because of strong linkage in the cohort, roughly five DR-DQ haplotypes were treated as single units for association and clustering. An early release that covered 500 to 800 HLA-typed donors contained approximately 300 gigabases of sequencing data and approximately 85 million unique TCR sequences. The study was designed to test whether signatures of past pathogen exposure could be identified by cataloging public T cell receptors. In addition to the first cohort of roughly 670 subjects, a separate validation cohort of 130 or so different subjects was used. To decide whether each TCR beta V gene segment behaved as functional or pseudogenic, an earlier analysis of over 500 of the donors relied on high-throughput TCR beta sequencing. Of the roughly 400 genotyped donors, approximately 83% fell in the genetic ancestry cluster associated with self-reported Caucasian donors.

The receptor library was made with the immunoSEQ multiplex PCR assay. For the multiplex PCR, a mixture combining 60 forward primers for TCR Vbeta segments and 13 reverse primers for TCR Jbeta segments was used. The CDR3 region of rearranged TCR beta genes was amplified from genomic DNA by a multiplex PCR assay. Amplified TCR beta libraries were sequenced as 87-base-pair reads on the Illumina HiSeq System. As for the authors' bioinformatics: Across the 670 or so repertoires, a later analysis counted roughly 84 million unique TCR beta chains, some 11 million of which were shared by at least two donors. To remove PCR and sequencing errors, raw reads were error-corrected and collapsed into unique sequences using a nearest-neighbor algorithm that merged closely related sequences. CDR3 sequences were aligned to IMGT reference sequences to assign V, D and J gene segments. For a sequence to be retained, a match of at least six nucleotides was required to both a V gene segment and a J gene segment. Rearrangements were classified as productive when the CDR3 lacked stop codons and remained in frame with V and J, and all other rearrangements were classified as non-productive. Following IMGT convention, CDR3 was defined as the stretch from the second conserved V-encoded cysteine up to the conserved J-encoded phenylalanine. The earlier analysis of 550 to 650 of the donors excluded any sequence lacking an unambiguous match to a single V gene segment. In an earlier analysis of 587 of the donors, V segments were called functional above 56.7% productive rearrangements and were called segregating when the between-donor standard deviation exceeded 5%. A statistical classification framework was built for diagnosing cytomegalovirus status from the catalog of TCR beta chain sequences. In a later analysis, TCR nucleotide sequences were compared against IMGT/GENE-DB human TR gene sequences so that V and J genes could be assigned. The TCRdist pipeline was used in a later analysis to assign CDR3 sequences and most-parsimonious VDJ recombination scenarios. In a later analysis, each TCR beta chain was defined by its CDR3 amino acid sequence together with its V-gene family, and reads lacking a unique V-gene family were excluded. In a later analysis, several hundred highly shared, low-generation-probability nucleotide sequences were removed to address suspected cross-contamination and a sequencing artifact. In a later analysis, a clonal expansion index for each public chain was calculated from normalized within-repertoire ranks of inferred template counts. Generation probabilities in a later analysis came from a VDJ recombination model fitted to out-of-frame rearrangements, and those results were checked against IGoR. Hypergeometric tests were used in a later analysis to score TCR-TCR, TCR-HLA and TCR-CMV co-occurrence, with a repertoire-size bias correction applied to the TCR pairs. To estimate false discovery rates, a later analysis permuted the HLA or CMV assignments 20 times. In a later analysis, co-occurring TCRs were grouped using DBSCAN, with TCRdist sequence similarity added in when clustering inside HLA-allele-positive subsets. Co-occurrence clustering excluded repertoires with fewer than 30,000 or more than 120,000 public chains, plus five with anomalous nucleotide sharing. In its TCRdb copy, this immuneACCESS table keeps in-frame sequences only and misses some clones. Where compared with another copy, unresolved V genes explain less than half of these, and the others have no known cause. V, J and clone size reflect that table, while D and trimming were determined from the DNA. This sample comprises approximately 190,000 clones, around four fifths of them detected only once. The top ten clonotypes cover around 6% of the sample.

The germline V end is reduced by 5 bases and the J end by 8 bases; junction bases left unmatched: 6. CDR1 SGHDT and CDR2 YYEEEE were looked up in the germline V gene. The CDR3 sequence holds 12 residues, the cysteine and phenylalanine included. Solely the CDR3 DNA is kept, with 36 bases framed from the first base. Note on this clone: The target of this receptor is not known. Within one base of it there is no much larger clone, and no base qualities were kept.

In total, approximately 700 healthy bone marrow donors made up the cohort. At the time of sampling, all cohort members were nominally healthy, though unrecorded immune exposures were likely present. The donor was CMV seropositive and was included in the group of some 290 seropositive cohort members. A peripheral blood sample was collected from each donor, and TCR beta sequencing was performed on peripheral blood mononuclear cells. Genomic DNA was extracted from the blood cell samples with the Qiagen DNeasy Blood Extraction Kit. The investigation overall reported the following: A cluster of highly shared sequence variants was judged likely to represent a technical artifact of the sequencing pipeline. Correlated functional status among segregating V segments might be attributable to linkage disequilibrium, but an unknown experimental factor could not be ruled out. It was suggested by the authors that the approach could potentially be generalized to other disease states and immunological phenotypes. A further reported finding was that TCR beta sequences accurately predicted the HLA-A and HLA-B alleles for most subjects in the first cohort. The earlier analysis of approximately 560 of the donors excluded approximately 17 rarely observed V segments, including chromosome 9 orphons, because counts were too low. In vitro tests confirmed that a few of the cytomegalovirus-associated TCR beta chains recognize cytomegalovirus antigens. A later genetic analysis associated a missense DCLRE1C variant with V-gene and J-gene trimming of TCR beta chains, and an independent cohort replicated the association. Most TCR sequences were observed very rarely across donors, whereas some public TCRs were present in many individuals. In a later analysis, 16,951 TCR beta sequences were associated with specific HLA alleles at a false discovery rate of 0.05. Compared with equally common non-associated chains, HLA-associated TCR beta chains in a later analysis were more clonally expanded and had lower generation probabilities. An earlier analysis of approximately 530 of the donors showed that most TCR beta V segments appeared in productive rearrangements either about 87% or about 30% of the time, which broadly matched IMGT annotations. In a later analysis, several top co-occurrence clusters were reported to appear linked to parvovirus B19, influenza, CMV and Epstein-Barr virus. Strong co-occurrence of HLA alleles, especially DR and DQ, made assigning TCR associations to individual alleles difficult. Immune exposure information for the cohort was limited to CMV serostatus. The classifier was reported to diagnose cytomegalovirus status with high specificity and sensitivity in both the original and validation cohorts. Because the 87-base-pair reads could not distinguish some IMGT-functional V segments, including TRBV6-2 and TRBV6-3, those segments were excluded. Most CMV-associated TCR beta chains appeared to be HLA-restricted in a later analysis, and the HLA associations seemed to be driven largely by CMV exposure. The study listed 150 to 200 TCR beta chains as associated with cytomegalovirus. According to a later analysis, TCR association rates differed among HLA loci, with DRB1 alleles showing the most associated TCRs and HLA-C alleles showing the fewest. According to a later genetic analysis, donors in an Asian-associated ancestry cluster had fewer N-insertions in productive TCRs than the approximately 700-donor mean. The cohort was sequenced for TCR beta chains only, and without alpha or paired-chain data the features that could be detected were limited. Sequencing depth was assumed to be roughly uniform across donors in the presence/absence analyses, though that assumption may not hold. Because HLA typing was unavailable for some donors at each locus, only the typed subset was used in association tests.

The specimen was PBMCs. The rearranged segments are TRBV5-6 and TRBJ1-2, and TRBD1 aligns with 7 junction nucleotides. This clonotype originated in a woman in her 50s in good health and CMV-seropositive. At the DNA level, the sequence is TGTGCCAGCAGATCGCCAGGGGGAGGCTACACCTTC. It translates to CASRSPGGGYTF.